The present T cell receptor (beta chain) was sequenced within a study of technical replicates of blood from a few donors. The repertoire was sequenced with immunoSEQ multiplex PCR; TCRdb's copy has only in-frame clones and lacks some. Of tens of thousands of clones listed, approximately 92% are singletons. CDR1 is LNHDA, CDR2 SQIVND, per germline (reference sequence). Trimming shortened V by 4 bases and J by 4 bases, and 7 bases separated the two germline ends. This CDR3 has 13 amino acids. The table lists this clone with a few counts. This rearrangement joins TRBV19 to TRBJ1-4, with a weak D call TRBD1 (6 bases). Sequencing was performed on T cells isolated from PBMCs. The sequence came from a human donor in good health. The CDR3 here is CASSRTDNEKLFF. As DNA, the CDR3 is TGTGCCAGTAGTAGGACAGATAATGAAAAACTGTTTTTT. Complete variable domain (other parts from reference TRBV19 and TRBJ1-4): DGGITQSPKYLFRKEGQNVTLSCEQNLNHDAMYWYRQDPGQGLRLIYYSQIVNDFQKGDIAEGYSVSREKKESFPLTVTSAQKNPTAFYLCASSRTDNEKLFFGSGTQLSVL.